A selection of T cell receptor beta chains follows, all from one sample in a study of OX40 agonist ivuxolimab in advanced cancers. Profiling relied on immunoSEQ multiplex PCR, and the TCRdb table lists in-frame clones only, not all of them. Altogether around 83,000 clones are present, 88% being singletons, with the ten largest covering over 4%. Material: CD4+ or CD8+ T cells sorted from blood, obtained in a trial of the OX40 agonist ivuxolimab. These TCRs come from an adult with an advanced solid tumor such as melanoma, head and neck, liver or kidney cancer. Both conserved end residues are part of each CDR3. Each record gives: V gene, clone size, J gene, CDR3 protein. A clone size is listed for some rows: how often the clone was seen (once, few, many), or a class if it is expanded.

v_gene: TRBV13
abundance: NA
j_gene: TRBJ1-1
CDR3aa: CASRSKNTEAFF

v_gene: TRBV6-5
abundance: few
j_gene: TRBJ1-3
CDR3aa: CASKNRGYSGNTIYF

v_gene: TRBV7-8
abundance: NA
j_gene: TRBJ2-7
CDR3aa: CASSSLGTPLDEQYF

v_gene: TRBV6-1
abundance: NA
j_gene: TRBJ1-2
CDR3aa: CASSERRSYGYTF

v_gene: TRBV7-3
abundance: NA
j_gene: TRBJ1-2
CDR3aa: CASSPRGGEGGYTF

v_gene: TRBV28
abundance: NA
j_gene: TRBJ1-5
CDR3aa: CASGTGGLSNQPQHF

v_gene: TRBV6-6
abundance: NA
j_gene: TRBJ1-5
CDR3aa: CASSTGDYSNQPQHF

v_gene: TRBV5-1
abundance: NA
j_gene: TRBJ2-3
CDR3aa: CASSLGSSTDTQYF

v_gene: TRBV30
abundance: NA
j_gene: TRBJ1-6
CDR3aa: CAWSVLTELSPLHF

v_gene: TRBV11-2
abundance: NA
j_gene: TRBJ2-3
CDR3aa: CASSSRGYGTDTQYF

v_gene: TRBV7-2
abundance: NA
j_gene: TRBJ2-5
CDR3aa: CASSLVGAQGETQYF

v_gene: TRBV2
abundance: NA
j_gene: TRBJ2-3
CDR3aa: CASRLAGVSDTQYF

v_gene: TRBV18
abundance: NA
j_gene: TRBJ2-1
CDR3aa: CASSPNRVEQFF

v_gene: TRBV28
abundance: NA
j_gene: TRBJ1-5
CDR3aa: CASRSGGGSNQPQHF

v_gene: TRBV19
abundance: NA
j_gene: TRBJ1-3
CDR3aa: CATSRDPGNTIYF

v_gene: TRBV29-1
abundance: NA
j_gene: TRBJ2-2
CDR3aa: CSVGRGGNTGELFF

v_gene: TRBV28
abundance: NA
j_gene: TRBJ2-7
CDR3aa: CASTRDSPPYEQYF

v_gene: TRBV7-3
abundance: once
j_gene: TRBJ2-2
CDR3aa: CASSLAGSRNTGELFF

v_gene: TRBV18
abundance: NA
j_gene: TRBJ2-5
CDR3aa: CASSPSAETQYF

v_gene: TRBV7-8
abundance: few
j_gene: TRBJ2-1
CDR3aa: CASSERQIYNEQFF

v_gene: TRBV5-8
abundance: NA
j_gene: TRBJ2-6
CDR3aa: CASSYRRDSGANVLTF

v_gene: TRBV11-3
abundance: NA
j_gene: TRBJ2-2
CDR3aa: CASSLVDRGTGELFF

v_gene: TRBV7-2
abundance: NA
j_gene: TRBJ2-2
CDR3aa: CASSFGTYNTGELFF

v_gene: TRBV23-1
abundance: NA
j_gene: TRBJ2-1
CDR3aa: CASSLIPGLAAHYNEQFF

v_gene: TRBV14
abundance: NA
j_gene: TRBJ2-3
CDR3aa: CASSPHFGSDTQYF

v_gene: TRBV2
abundance: NA
j_gene: TRBJ1-5
CDR3aa: CASSEAQPQPQHF

v_gene: TRBV2
abundance: NA
j_gene: TRBJ2-3
CDR3aa: CASSDSPMVGDTQYF

v_gene: TRBV14
abundance: NA
j_gene: TRBJ2-5
CDR3aa: CASSLVGETQYF

v_gene: TRBV5-4
abundance: once
j_gene: TRBJ2-2
CDR3aa: CASSLTGGADGELFF

v_gene: TRBV28
abundance: NA
j_gene: TRBJ1-2
CDR3aa: CASSSTGEGYGYTF

v_gene: TRBV6-1
abundance: NA
j_gene: TRBJ1-2
CDR3aa: CASSEGEGRTYGYTF

v_gene: TRBV6-1
abundance: NA
j_gene: TRBJ1-1
CDR3aa: CASSEDRGDTEAFF

v_gene: TRBV5-1
abundance: NA
j_gene: TRBJ1-1
CDR3aa: CASSLSPGTEAFF

v_gene: TRBV7-3
abundance: NA
j_gene: TRBJ2-2
CDR3aa: CASSLRGNTGELFF

v_gene: TRBV5-4
abundance: once
j_gene: TRBJ1-2
CDR3aa: CASTRDQGLSSGYTF

v_gene: TRBV5-6
abundance: few
j_gene: TRBJ2-7
CDR3aa: CASSLFSAGGLPYEQYF

v_gene: TRBV19
abundance: NA
j_gene: TRBJ1-2
CDR3aa: CASWTGASYLYGYTF

v_gene: TRBV7-9
abundance: NA
j_gene: TRBJ2-1
CDR3aa: CASSLNGRNNEQFF

v_gene: TRBV5-6
abundance: once
j_gene: TRBJ1-1
CDR3aa: CASFRTQNTEAFF

v_gene: TRBV18
abundance: NA
j_gene: TRBJ1-5
CDR3aa: CASSPVGGRDQPQHF

v_gene: TRBV11-3
abundance: NA
j_gene: TRBJ1-1
CDR3aa: CASSHPGQGTTEAFF

v_gene: TRBV5-6
abundance: NA
j_gene: TRBJ1-2
CDR3aa: CASSGVGSDGYTF

v_gene: TRBV6-5
abundance: NA
j_gene: TRBJ2-3
CDR3aa: CASSYRASTDTQYF

v_gene: TRBV6-1
abundance: NA
j_gene: TRBJ1-2
CDR3aa: CASSEPFRYGYTF

v_gene: TRBV29-1
abundance: NA
j_gene: TRBJ2-1
CDR3aa: CSVGDSGTLSYNEQFF

v_gene: TRBV30
abundance: NA
j_gene: TRBJ2-7
CDR3aa: CAWSGSGHEQYF

v_gene: TRBV21-1
abundance: NA
j_gene: TRBJ1-3
CDR3aa: CASSKEDRGTGNTIYF

v_gene: TRBV27
abundance: NA
j_gene: TRBJ2-5
CDR3aa: CASSLNSQETQYF